This T cell receptor beta chain comes out of a study of T-cell reconstitution after alpha-beta-depleted transplantation in children. V trimming: 7 bases; J trimming: 12 bases; junction bases outside the gene matches: 5. The germline CDR1 and CDR2 sequences are MNHEY and SVGEGT. The CDR3 spans 11 residues. Preparation of the TCRbeta library involved a method that used unique molecular identifiers. In TCRdb, the PCR reads were re-called with MiXCR into one record per CDR3 protein. Among about 360,000 distinct CDR3 sequences listed, roughly 14% were seen once. This receptor was taken from a human donor who donated a stem cell graft to a child with Fanconi anemia. The chain is built from TRBV6-2 or TRBV6-3 and TRBJ1-1; 10 bases match TRBD1. The source material was PBMCs, sampled from the stem cell graft. The CDR3 sequence is CASKWDRGTFF. The CDR3, as DNA: TGTGCCAGCAAATGGGACAGGGGAACTTTCTTT.